This T cell receptor (beta chain) comes out of a study of neurological immune-mediated disorders. TCRdb ran MiXCR on the 5' RACE reads and lists one entry per CDR3 protein. The table has about 38,000 distinct CDR3 sequences, around 4.8% seen once. There are many counts of this clonotype. The TCR comes from a man younger than 35 in good health. The sequenced material came from CD4+ T cells from blood.

CDR3 sequence (DNA): TGTGCCAGCAGTAACGGGTGGGGTCTTGGGCCTTCGCTGTCGAATGAGCAGTTCTTC. Protein: CASSNGWGLGPSLSNEQFF. The genes are TRBV2 and TRBJ2-1; D is ambiguous. CDR3 size: 19 residues. Germline assignment: CDR1 SNHLY and CDR2 FYNNEI. Trimming removed 5 bases at V and 7 bases at J, with 30 bases between.